The clone carrying this T cell receptor beta chain was detected a few times. Its antigen remains unidentified. The record originates from a study of response to subunit inactivated influenza vaccine. General study points: There was a suggestion from the authors that each seasonal influenza vaccination recruits few new T cells.

TCRdb processed the RT-PCR reads anew with MiXCR; each CDR3 protein has one entry. The repertoire has around 500,000 distinct CDR3 sequences, approximately 9.9% of them found once; the top ten carry approximately 12%. CDR1 and CDR2 from the germline V gene are MDHEN and SYDVKM. The CDR3 has 16 residues. V lost 3 bases and J lost 7; bases outside the gene matches: 9. The source was PBMCs from blood, collected roughly 45 days after vaccination. V usage is TRBV28 and J usage is TRBJ1-4; the match to TRBD1 covers 9 bases. The receptor was derived from a man between 45 and 60 years old who received an inactivated influenza vaccine. CDR3 sequence (DNA): TGTGCCAGCAGTTTGACGATAGGGACAGGGAGTGAAAAACTGTTTTTT. Translated: CASSLTIGTGSEKLFF.